The rows below give T cell receptor beta chains drawn from one sample of a study of CD8+CD57+ T cells in acquired aplastic anemia. TCRdb reprocessed the reads with MiXCR, giving one entry per CDR3 protein. The data contain some 170,000 distinct CDR3 sequences, approximately 40% of them singletons. Sequenced input: sorted CD4+, CD8+, or CD8+CD57+ T cells (not recorded which) from PBMCs. The source of these receptors is a human donor in good health. Each CDR3 is given with its conserved first and last residue. A D gene is named only where the DNA matches it firmly. The size of a clone is reported for some rows only, either as once, few or many, or as a class for expanded clones.

J gene: TRBJ2-7; clone size: -; V gene: TRBV19; CDR3 length: 13; D gene: -; CDR3 DNA: TGTGCCAGCAGTGAAGCGGACGTCTACGAGCAGTACTTC; CDR3 protein: CASSEADVYEQYF
J gene: TRBJ1-6; clone size: -; V gene: TRBV20-1; CDR3 length: 16; D gene: -; CDR3 DNA: TGCAGTGCTAGTGATTTACATTTGTCGTTGGGTTCACCTCTCCACTTT; CDR3 protein: CSASDLHLSLGSPLHF
J gene: TRBJ1-2; clone size: many; V gene: TRBV20-1; CDR3 length: 13; D gene: TRBD1; CDR3 DNA: TGCAGTGCTAGAGAAACAGGGGGCTATGGCTACACCTTC; CDR3 protein: CSARETGGYGYTF
J gene: TRBJ1-1; clone size: many; V gene: TRBV7-2; CDR3 length: 13; D gene: TRBD1; CDR3 DNA: TGTGCCAGCAGCTTTGACAGGGGCACTGAAGCTTTCTTT; CDR3 protein: CASSFDRGTEAFF
J gene: TRBJ2-3; clone size: few; V gene: TRBV19; CDR3 length: 15; D gene: TRBD1; CDR3 DNA: TGTGCCAGCTCCACCGGGACAGGGTCAACAGATACGCAGTATTTT; CDR3 protein: CASSTGTGSTDTQYF
J gene: TRBJ2-5; clone size: few; V gene: TRBV7-7; CDR3 length: 11; D gene: -; CDR3 DNA: TGTGCTAGCAGCTCACCCCCGGCCCAGTACTTC; CDR3 protein: CASSSPPAQYF
J gene: TRBJ2-7; clone size: once; V gene: TRBV20-1; CDR3 length: 12; D gene: -; CDR3 DNA: TGCAGTGCGGCGGGACAGAAAAACGAGCAGTACTTC; CDR3 protein: CSAAGQKNEQYF
J gene: TRBJ1-5; clone size: -; V gene: TRBV6-1; CDR3 length: 17; D gene: TRBD1; CDR3 DNA: TGTGCCAGCAGCCAAAGAGCCGGGACAGGGGGCAATCAGCCCCAGCATTTT; CDR3 protein: CASSQRAGTGGNQPQHF
J gene: TRBJ1-4; clone size: -; V gene: TRBV4-1; CDR3 length: 14; D gene: TRBD1; CDR3 DNA: TGCGCCAGCAGCCAGGGGACAGGATTTGAAAAACTGTTTTTT; CDR3 protein: CASSQGTGFEKLFF
J gene: TRBJ1-2; clone size: many; V gene: TRBV9; CDR3 length: 15; D gene: TRBD1; CDR3 DNA: TGTGCCAGCAGCGAGGGTCGAGGGGGCTATTATGGCTACACCTTC; CDR3 protein: CASSEGRGGYYGYTF